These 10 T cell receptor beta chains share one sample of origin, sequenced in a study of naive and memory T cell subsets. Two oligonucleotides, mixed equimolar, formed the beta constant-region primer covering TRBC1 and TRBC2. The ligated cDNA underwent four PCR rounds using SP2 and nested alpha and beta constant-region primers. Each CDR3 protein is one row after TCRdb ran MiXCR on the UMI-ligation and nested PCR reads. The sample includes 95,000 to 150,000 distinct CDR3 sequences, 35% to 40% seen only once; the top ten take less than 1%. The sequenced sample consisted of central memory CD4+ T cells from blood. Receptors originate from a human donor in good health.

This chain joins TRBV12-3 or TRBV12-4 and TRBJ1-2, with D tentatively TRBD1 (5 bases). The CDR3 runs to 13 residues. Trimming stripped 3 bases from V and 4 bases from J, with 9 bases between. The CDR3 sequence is CASSFSGFYGYTF. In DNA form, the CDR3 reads TGTGCCAGCAGTTTCTCAGGGTTCTATGGCTACACCTTC.

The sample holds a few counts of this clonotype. As DNA, the CDR3 is TGCGCCAGCAGCTATGGACGGACACAAGAGACCCAGTACTTC. It codes for CASSYGRTQETQYF. This sequence joins TRBV5-1 and TRBJ2-5; perhaps TRBD1 as D (5 bases). The V gene lost 3 bases and the J gene lost 2 bases, with 11 bases spanning the gap. Germline CDR1 and CDR2: SGHRS and YFSETQ. The CDR3 sequence is 14 residues long.

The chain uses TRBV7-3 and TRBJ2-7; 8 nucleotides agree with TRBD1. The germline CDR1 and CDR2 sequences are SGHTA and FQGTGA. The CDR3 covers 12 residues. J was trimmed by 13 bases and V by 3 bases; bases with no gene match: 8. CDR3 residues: CASSFETGALYF. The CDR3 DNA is TGTGCCAGCAGCTTCGAGACAGGGGCCTTATACTTC.

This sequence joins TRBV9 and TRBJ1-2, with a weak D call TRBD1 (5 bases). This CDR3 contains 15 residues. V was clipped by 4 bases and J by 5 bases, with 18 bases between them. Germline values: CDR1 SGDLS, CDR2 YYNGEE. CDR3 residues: CASSPGQGGVYGYTF. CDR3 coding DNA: TGTGCCAGCAGCCCTGGACAAGGCGGGGTTTATGGCTACACCTTC.

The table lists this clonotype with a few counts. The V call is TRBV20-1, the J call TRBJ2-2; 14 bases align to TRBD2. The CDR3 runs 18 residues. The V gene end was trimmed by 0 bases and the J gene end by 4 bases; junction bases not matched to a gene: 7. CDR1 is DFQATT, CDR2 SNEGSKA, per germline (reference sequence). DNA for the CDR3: TGCAGTGCTAGAGATCTGACTAGCGGGAGGGGTACCACCGGGGAGCTGTTTTTT. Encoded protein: CSARDLTSGRGTTGELFF.

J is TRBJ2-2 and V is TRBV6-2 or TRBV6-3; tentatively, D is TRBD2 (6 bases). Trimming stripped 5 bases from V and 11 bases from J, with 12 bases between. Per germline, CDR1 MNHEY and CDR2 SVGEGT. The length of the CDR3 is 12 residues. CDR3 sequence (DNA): TGTGCCAGCAGTCCCCGCGGGATAGAGCTGTTTTTT. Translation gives CASSPRGIELFF.

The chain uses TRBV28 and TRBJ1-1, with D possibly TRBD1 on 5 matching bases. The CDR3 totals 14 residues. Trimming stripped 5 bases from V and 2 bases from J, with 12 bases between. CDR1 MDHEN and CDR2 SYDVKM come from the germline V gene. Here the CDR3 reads CASSLTVLNTEAFF. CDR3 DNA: TGTGCCAGCAGTCTGACAGTATTAAACACTGAAGCTTTCTTT.

The CDR3 region is CSVSPGGIGGELFF. The DNA of the CDR3 is TGCAGCGTCTCCCCGGGGGGGATTGGCGGGGAGCTGTTTTTT. The genes are TRBV29-1 and TRBJ2-2, with 8 positions matching TRBD2. The junction had 10 bases not matched to a gene; V was cut back by 6 bases and J by 7 bases. CDR1 SQVTM and CDR2 ANQGSEA come from the germline V gene. The CDR3 length is 14 residues.

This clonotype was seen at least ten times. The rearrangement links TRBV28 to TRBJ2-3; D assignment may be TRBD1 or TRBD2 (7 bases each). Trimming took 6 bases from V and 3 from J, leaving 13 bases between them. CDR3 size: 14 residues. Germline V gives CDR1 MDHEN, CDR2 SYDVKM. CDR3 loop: CASRSGGGTDTQYF. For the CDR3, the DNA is TGTGCCAGCAGGTCAGGGGGGGGAACAGATACGCAGTATTTT.

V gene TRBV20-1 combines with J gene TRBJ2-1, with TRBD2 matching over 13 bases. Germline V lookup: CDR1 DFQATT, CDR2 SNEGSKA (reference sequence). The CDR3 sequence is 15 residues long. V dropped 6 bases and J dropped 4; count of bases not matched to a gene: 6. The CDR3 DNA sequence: TGCAGTGCCCGGACTAGCGGGAGTACATACAATGAGCAGTTCTTC. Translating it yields CSARTSGSTYNEQFF.